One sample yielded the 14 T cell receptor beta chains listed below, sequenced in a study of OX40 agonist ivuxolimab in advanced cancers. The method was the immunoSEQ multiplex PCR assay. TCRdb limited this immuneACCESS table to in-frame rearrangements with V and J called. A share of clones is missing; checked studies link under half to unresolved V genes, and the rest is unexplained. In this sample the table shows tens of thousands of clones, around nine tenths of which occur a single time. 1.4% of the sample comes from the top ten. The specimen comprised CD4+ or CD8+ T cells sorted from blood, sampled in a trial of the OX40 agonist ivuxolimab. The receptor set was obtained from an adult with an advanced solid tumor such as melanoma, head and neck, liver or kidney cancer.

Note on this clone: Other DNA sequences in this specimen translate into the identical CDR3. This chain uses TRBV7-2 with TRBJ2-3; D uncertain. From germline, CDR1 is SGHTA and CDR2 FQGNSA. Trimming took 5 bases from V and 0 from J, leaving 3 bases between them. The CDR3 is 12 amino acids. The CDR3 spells CASSASTDTQYF. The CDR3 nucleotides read TGTGCCAGCAGCGCTAGCACAGATACGCAGTATTTT.

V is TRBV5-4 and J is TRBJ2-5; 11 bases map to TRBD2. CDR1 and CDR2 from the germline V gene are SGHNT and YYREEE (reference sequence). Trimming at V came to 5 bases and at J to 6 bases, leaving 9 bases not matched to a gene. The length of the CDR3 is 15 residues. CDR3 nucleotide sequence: TGTGCCAGCAGTTCGGCCGGGACTAGCGGCAAGACCCAGTACTTC. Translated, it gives CASSSAGTSGKTQYF.

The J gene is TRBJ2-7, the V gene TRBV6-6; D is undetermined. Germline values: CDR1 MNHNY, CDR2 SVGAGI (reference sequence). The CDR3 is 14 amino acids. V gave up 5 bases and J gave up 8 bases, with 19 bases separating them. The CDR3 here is CASSPPTGSTKQYF. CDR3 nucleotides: TGTGCCAGCAGTCCCCCGACGGGCTCTACGAAGCAGTACTTC.

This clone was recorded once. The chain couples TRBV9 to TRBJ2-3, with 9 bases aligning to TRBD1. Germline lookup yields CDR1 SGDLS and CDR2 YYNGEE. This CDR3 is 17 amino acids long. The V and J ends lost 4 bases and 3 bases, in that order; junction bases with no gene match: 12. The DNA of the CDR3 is TGTGCCAGCAGCCAAACCCCCGGGACAGGGCCGACAGATACGCAGTATTTT. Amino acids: CASSQTPGTGPTDTQYF.

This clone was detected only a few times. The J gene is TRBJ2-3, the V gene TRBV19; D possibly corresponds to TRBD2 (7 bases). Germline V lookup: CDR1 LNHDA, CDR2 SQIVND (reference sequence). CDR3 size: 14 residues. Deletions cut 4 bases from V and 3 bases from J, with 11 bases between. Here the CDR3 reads CASSRGGRTDTQYF. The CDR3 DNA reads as TGTGCCAGTAGTAGGGGGGGGCGTACAGATACGCAGTATTTT.

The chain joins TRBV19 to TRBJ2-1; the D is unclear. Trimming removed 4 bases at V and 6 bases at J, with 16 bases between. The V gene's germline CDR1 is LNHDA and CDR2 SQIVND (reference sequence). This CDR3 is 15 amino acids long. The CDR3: CASSSQVDTSNEQFF. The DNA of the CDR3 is TGTGCCAGTAGTAGCCAGGTCGACACGAGCAATGAGCAGTTCTTC.

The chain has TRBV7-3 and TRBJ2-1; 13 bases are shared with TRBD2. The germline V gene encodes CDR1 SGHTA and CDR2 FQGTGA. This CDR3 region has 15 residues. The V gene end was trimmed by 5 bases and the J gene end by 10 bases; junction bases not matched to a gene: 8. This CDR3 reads CASSPGLAGVEEQFF. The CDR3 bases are TGTGCCAGCAGCCCCGGACTAGCGGGAGTCGAAGAGCAGTTCTTC.

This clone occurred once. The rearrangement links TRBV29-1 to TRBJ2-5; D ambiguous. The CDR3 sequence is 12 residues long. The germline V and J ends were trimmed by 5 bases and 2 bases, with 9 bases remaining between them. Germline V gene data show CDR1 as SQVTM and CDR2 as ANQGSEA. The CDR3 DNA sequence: TGCAGCGTTTCGGGCTCTCAAGAGACCCAGTACTTC. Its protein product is CSVSGSQETQYF.

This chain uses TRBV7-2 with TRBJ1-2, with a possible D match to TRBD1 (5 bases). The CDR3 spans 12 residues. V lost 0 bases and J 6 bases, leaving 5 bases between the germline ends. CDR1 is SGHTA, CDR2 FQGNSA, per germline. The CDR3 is CASSLARDGYTF. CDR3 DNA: TGTGCCAGCAGCTTAGCCAGGGATGGCTACACCTTC.

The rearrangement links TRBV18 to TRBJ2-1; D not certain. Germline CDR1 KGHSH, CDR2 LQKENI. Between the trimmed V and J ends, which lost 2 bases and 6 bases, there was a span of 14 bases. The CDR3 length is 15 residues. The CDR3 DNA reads TGTGCCAGCTCACCAGGGGTCACCGCCGGCAATGAGCAGTTCTTC. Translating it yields CASSPGVTAGNEQFF.

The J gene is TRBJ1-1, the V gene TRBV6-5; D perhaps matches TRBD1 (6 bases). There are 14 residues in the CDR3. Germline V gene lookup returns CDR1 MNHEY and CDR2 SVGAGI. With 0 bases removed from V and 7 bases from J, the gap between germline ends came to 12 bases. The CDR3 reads CASSYSSQGFEAFF. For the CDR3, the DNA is TGTGCCAGCAGTTACTCGAGCCAGGGGTTTGAAGCTTTCTTT.

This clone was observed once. The CDR3 DNA reads as TGTGCCACTTTACAGGGGGCGACTAGCACAGATACGCAGTATTTT. This codes for CATLQGATSTDTQYF. The chain joins TRBV10-3 to TRBJ2-3, with 9 bases aligning to TRBD1. J lost 0 bases, V lost 10 bases, and 8 bases had no gene match. The CDR3 has 15 amino acids. The germline V gene has CDR1 ENHRY and CDR2 SYGVKD.

In DNA, the CDR3 is TGCGCCAGCAGCAGGACAGGGCCCTTAGGCAATGAGCAGTTCTTC. Translating it yields CASSRTGPLGNEQFF. The chain couples TRBV5-1 to TRBJ2-1; 8 bases are a match to TRBD1. Looked up from germline, CDR1 is SGHRS and CDR2 is YFSETQ. The CDR3 length is 15 residues. V dropped 4 bases and J dropped 6; count of bases not matched to a gene: 9.

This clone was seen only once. DNA for the CDR3: TGTGCCAGTAGGATCGCTAGCGGGAGTTCCTACAATGAGCAGTTCTTC. Amino acids: CASRIASGSSYNEQFF. This sequence joins TRBV19 and TRBJ2-1, with 10 positions matching TRBD2. Trimming cost V 6 bases and J 1 base; bases outside gene matches: 6. The V gene's germline CDR1 is LNHDA and CDR2 SQIVND (reference sequence). The CDR3 covers 16 residues.